The source of this T cell receptor (beta chain) is a study of cytomegalovirus exposure and HLA in healthy donors. It was with 60 Vbeta and 13 Jbeta primers that the PCR ran. The repertoire was sequenced with immunoSEQ multiplex PCR; TCRdb's copy has only in-frame clones and lacks some. The repertoire has approximately 150,000 clones, about three quarters of them found once; the top ten carry 1.7%. Germline V gene lookup returns CDR1 SGHNT and CDR2 YENEEA. Trimming removed 2 bases at V and 5 bases at J, with 13 bases between. This CDR3 is built from 14 residues. In regard to this clone: Its specificity is unknown.

Overall study results and limits: The study labeled approximately 150 TCR beta chains cytomegalovirus-associated. Through in vitro validation, three CMV-associated chains were shown to be specific for CMV antigens.

The TCR comes from a woman in her thirties in good health and CMV-seronegative. Sample: PBMCs. The chain has TRBV11-3 and TRBJ2-7, with TRBD2 as a possible D gene (7 bases). CDR3 in DNA: TGTGCCAGCAGCTTACGGGGGGCGGCAGACGAGCAGTACTTC. Its protein is CASSLRGAADEQYF.